A selection of T cell receptor beta chains follows, all from one sample in a study of blood T cell repertoires in COVID-19. The method was immunoSEQ multiplex PCR; TCRdb's version includes in-frame clones alone and lacks a portion of them. The sample holds approximately 260,000 clones, 84% seen once. Sequencing used PBMCs or T cells enriched from blood (not recorded which). Receptor source: a man in his thirties or forties with acute COVID-19. Both conserved end residues are part of each CDR3. The D gene is left open where the match is weak. Expanded clones are given a class, and other clones once, few, many or no size at all.

V: TRBV6-4; J: TRBJ2-1; D: .; size: .; CDR3: CASSRTDTNEQFF; DNA: TGTGCCAGCAGCCGGACAGACACGAATGAGCAGTTCTTC
V: TRBV29-1; J: TRBJ1-3; D: TRBD1; size: .; CDR3: CSVGTGSDTIYF; DNA: TGCAGCGTGGGGACAGGGTCGGACACCATATATTTT
V: TRBV7-2; J: TRBJ1-3; D: TRBD1; size: once; CDR3: CASSLETGTRGTIYF; DNA: TGTGCCAGCAGCTTAGAGACAGGGACAAGAGGCACCATATATTTT
V: TRBV5-5; J: TRBJ2-1; D: TRBD1; size: .; CDR3: CASTRSGTGVNEQFF; DNA: TGTGCCAGCACCCGATCCGGGACAGGGGTTAATGAGCAGTTCTTC
V: TRBV10-2; J: TRBJ1-2; D: TRBD1; size: .; CDR3: CASGQGEGYTF; DNA: TGCGCCAGCGGACAGGGAGAAGGCTACACCTTC
V: TRBV19; J: TRBJ1-1; D: TRBD1; size: .; CDR3: CAISNRGMESEAFF; DNA: TGTGCCATTTCGAACAGGGGAATGGAGTCTGAAGCTTTCTTT
V: TRBV21-1; J: TRBJ1-1; D: .; size: .; CDR3: CASSTLVRGRMNTEAFF; DNA: TGTGCCAGCAGCACATTAGTCAGGGGGCGGATGAACACTGAAGCTTTCTTT
V: TRBV11-3; J: TRBJ1-1; D: .; size: .; CDR3: CASSLYSSRAEAFF; DNA: TGTGCCAGCAGCTTGTACAGTTCCAGGGCTGAAGCTTTCTTT
V: TRBV5-1; J: TRBJ2-2; D: .; size: .; CDR3: CASSLSPGTGELFF; DNA: TGCGCCAGCAGCTTAAGTCCGGGCACCGGGGAGCTGTTTTTT
V: TRBV7-9; J: TRBJ1-5; D: .; size: .; CDR3: CASSLAGEGEGQPQHF; DNA: TGTGCCAGCAGCTTAGCGGGGGAGGGAGAAGGTCAGCCCCAGCATTTT
V: TRBV27; J: TRBJ1-6; D: .; size: .; CDR3: CASSLQGGYNNSPLHF; DNA: TGTGCCAGCAGTTTACAGGGTGGTTATAATAATTCACCCCTCCACTTT
V: TRBV24-1; J: TRBJ2-2; D: .; size: few; CDR3: CATSLWNTGELFF; DNA: TGTGCCACCAGTTTATGGAACACCGGGGAGCTGTTTTTT
V: TRBV4-3; J: TRBJ1-2; D: .; size: .; CDR3: CASSQGGANYGYTF; DNA: TGCGCCAGCAGCCAGGGGGGGGCTAACTATGGCTACACCTTC
V: TRBV6-6; J: TRBJ2-2; D: TRBD1; size: .; CDR3: CASGETGGTGELFF; DNA: TGTGCCAGCGGGGAGACAGGGGGCACCGGGGAGCTGTTTTTT
V: TRBV28; J: TRBJ1-1; D: TRBD1; size: .; CDR3: CASSSRQGMNTEAFF; DNA: TGTGCCAGCAGTTCAAGACAGGGTATGAACACTGAAGCTTTCTTT
V: TRBV4-1; J: TRBJ2-2; D: .; size: few; CDR3: CASSQVGENGELFF; DNA: TGCGCCAGCAGCCAAGTTGGGGAGAACGGGGAGCTGTTTTTT
V: TRBV6-5; J: TRBJ1-3; D: .; size: .; CDR3: CASAQGSTGNTIYF; DNA: TGTGCCAGCGCGCAGGGGAGTACTGGAAACACCATATATTTT
V: TRBV15; J: TRBJ2-3; D: .; size: .; CDR3: CATSTYTDTQYF; DNA: TGTGCCACCAGCACGTACACAGATACGCAGTATTTT
V: TRBV30; J: TRBJ1-1; D: .; size: once; CDR3: CAGTANIGTEAFF; DNA: TGTGCCGGGACCGCTAATATCGGCACTGAAGCTTTCTTT
V: TRBV24-1; J: TRBJ2-3; D: .; size: .; CDR3: CATSDPKLSTGTDTQYF; DNA: TGTGCCACCAGTGATCCTAAGCTCTCCACTGGCACAGATACGCAGTATTTT
V: TRBV27; J: TRBJ2-2; D: TRBD2; size: .; CDR3: CASSEQPSGLTGELFF; DNA: TGTGCCAGCAGCGAGCAACCTAGCGGGCTTACCGGGGAGCTGTTTTTT
V: TRBV30; J: TRBJ2-1; D: .; size: .; CDR3: CAWSQGPEQFF; DNA: TGTGCCTGGAGTCAGGGGCCTGAGCAGTTCTTC
V: TRBV12-3/TRBV12-4; J: TRBJ1-1; D: TRBD1; size: .; CDR3: CASSRDRTTEAFF; DNA: TGTGCCAGCAGTCGGGACAGAACCACTGAAGCTTTCTTT
V: TRBV3-1/TRBV3-2; J: TRBJ2-3; D: TRBD1; size: .; CDR3: CASSLQGATDTQYF; DNA: TGTGCCAGCAGCTTACAGGGGGCAACAGATACGCAGTATTTT
V: TRBV24-1; J: TRBJ2-3; D: TRBD2; size: once; CDR3: CATSDLKTGTKSTDTQYF; DNA: TGTGCCACCAGTGATTTAAAAACCGGGACTAAAAGCACAGATACGCAGTATTTT
V: TRBV9; J: TRBJ1-2; D: TRBD1; size: few; CDR3: CAIIYNRGRYGYTF; DNA: TGTGCCATCATCTACAACAGGGGGCGGTATGGCTACACCTTC
V: TRBV18; J: TRBJ2-2; D: .; size: .; CDR3: CASSSRDSANTGELFF; DNA: TGTGCCAGCTCGTCGCGGGACTCAGCGAACACCGGGGAGCTGTTTTTT
V: TRBV21-1; J: TRBJ1-5; D: .; size: once; CDR3: CASSILGQVHTSNQPQHF; DNA: TGTGCCAGCAGCATCCTGGGGCAGGTCCACACTAGCAATCAGCCCCAGCATTTT
V: TRBV4-3; J: TRBJ1-2; D: TRBD1; size: few; CDR3: CASSQKTGGGYGYTF; DNA: TGCGCCAGCAGCCAAAAAACAGGGGGCGGATATGGCTACACCTTC
V: TRBV28; J: TRBJ1-5; D: TRBD1; size: few; CDR3: CASSNRGNGQPQHF; DNA: TGTGCCAGCTCAAACAGGGGGAACGGTCAGCCCCAGCATTTT
V: TRBV6-5; J: TRBJ2-2; D: .; size: .; CDR3: CASRDWSGGELFF; DNA: TGTGCCAGCAGGGATTGGAGTGGCGGGGAGCTGTTTTTT
V: TRBV21-1; J: TRBJ2-1; D: .; size: once; CDR3: CASIRGGRAGNEQFF; DNA: TGTGCCAGCATACGAGGCGGGAGGGCCGGCAATGAGCAGTTCTTC
V: TRBV7-6; J: TRBJ2-3; D: .; size: .; CDR3: CASSLVAGRGTSTDTQYF; DNA: TGTGCCAGCAGCTTAGTAGCCGGGCGCGGGACTAGCACAGATACGCAGTATTTT
V: TRBV6-4; J: TRBJ2-1; D: TRBD2; size: .; CDR3: CASSDPGLANPNEQFF; DNA: TGTGCCAGCAGTGACCCCGGACTAGCGAATCCCAATGAGCAGTTCTTC
V: TRBV4-1; J: TRBJ2-2; D: .; size: few; CDR3: CASSQDRSGELFF; DNA: TGCGCCAGCAGCCAAGATCGTTCCGGGGAGCTGTTTTTT
V: TRBV30; J: TRBJ1-2; D: .; size: many; CDR3: CAWSEGTGSYTF; DNA: TGTGCCTGGAGTGAAGGCACAGGGAGCTACACCTTC
V: TRBV10-3; J: TRBJ1-5; D: .; size: .; CDR3: CATRSSGSSQPQHF; DNA: TGTGCCACCCGCTCCTCAGGGTCGAGTCAGCCCCAGCATTTT